The sequence of this TCR beta chain was determined in a study of long-term antiretroviral therapy in people with HIV. Study findings and constraints: The study found that diversity rose after ART but stayed below transplant donor controls.

Investigators performed immunoSEQ version v3.0 at survey level. For each individual sample, sequencing targeted about 40,000-55,000 T-cell genomes. Clones were read by immunoSEQ multiplex PCR, and TCRdb kept only the in-frame ones, dropping some. The repertoire holds 13,000 to 15,000 clones, with around 76% as singletons. The CDR3 consists of 14 residues. Germline loops: CDR1 GTSNPN, CDR2 SVGIG (reference sequence). The junction had 8 bases not matched to a gene; V was cut back by 2 bases and J by 6 bases. As to this clone: Its target is not known.

The J gene is TRBJ2-3, the V gene TRBV30, with TRBD2 identical over 7 bases. Sequencing used unsorted PBMCs, obtained 3.1 years after starting antiretroviral therapy. The sequence derives from a man in his forties with HIV. CDR3 in amino acids: CAWSSGLGEDTQYF. CDR3 DNA sequence: TGTGCCTGGAGTTCCGGACTAGGTGAGGATACGCAGTATTTT.